The T cell receptor (beta chain) described here comes from a study of T cell repertoires in cytomegalovirus infection. In the study overall: CMV infection together with matching HLA type was indicated by public TCR beta signatures.

General study results and limits: There were HLA-C-restricted CMV-specific TCR beta clonotypes dominating the ex vivo response.

As for this clonotype: Antigen specificity is unknown. Mismatch with germline at one junction end may stem from a read error.

TCRdb reanalysed the reads using MiXCR and keeps one entry per CDR3 protein. This repertoire shows roughly 500,000 distinct CDR3 sequences, under 45% found once; its top ten account for about 41%. This receptor was obtained from a human donor in good health (CMV status not recorded). Some clones in this sample may be carry-over from other donors' samples. The sequencing here drew on cultured PBMCs, taken from culture after CMV antigen stimulation.

CDR3 loop: CAISEPSGSTVF. As DNA, the CDR3 is TGTGCCATCAGTGAACCTAGCGGGAGTACGGTCTTC. The chain recombines TRBV10-3 with TRBJ2-1, with 10 nucleotides matching TRBD2. The CDR3 runs to 12 residues. The germline gives CDR1 ENHRY, CDR2 SYGVKD.